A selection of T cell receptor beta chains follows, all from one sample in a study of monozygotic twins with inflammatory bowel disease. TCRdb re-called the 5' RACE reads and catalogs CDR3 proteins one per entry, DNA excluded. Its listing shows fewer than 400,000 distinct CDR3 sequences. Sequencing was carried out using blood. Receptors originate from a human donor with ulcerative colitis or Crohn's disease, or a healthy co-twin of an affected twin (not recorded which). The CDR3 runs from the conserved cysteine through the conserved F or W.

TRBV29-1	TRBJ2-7	CSVEVSSQGQYF
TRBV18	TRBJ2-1	CASSPRMDSEQFF
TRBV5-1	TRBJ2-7	CASSLDYEQYF
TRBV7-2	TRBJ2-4	CASSLAGQGAAKNIQYF
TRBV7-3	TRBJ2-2	CASRPGSNTGELFF
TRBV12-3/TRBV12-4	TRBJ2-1	CASSPDRVGNEQFF
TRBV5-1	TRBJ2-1	CASSLEMDSPMQFF
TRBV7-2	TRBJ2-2	CASSLMRGATNTGELFF
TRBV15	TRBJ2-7	CATSRLAGGPYEQYF
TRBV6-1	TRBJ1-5	CASVDRAFGNQPQHF
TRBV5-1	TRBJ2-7	CASSPMAQAYEQYF
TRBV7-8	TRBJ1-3	CASSWASGNTIYF
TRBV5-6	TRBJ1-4	CASSLLQDSNEKLFF
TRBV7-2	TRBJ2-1	CASRTTAGFTYNEQFF
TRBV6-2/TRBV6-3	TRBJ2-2	CASSQKGQGAGELFF
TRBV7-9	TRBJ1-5	CASSPTGTNQPQHF
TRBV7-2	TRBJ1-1	CASSPNPATTEAFF
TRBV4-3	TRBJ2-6	CASSQDIVFWGPGANVLTF
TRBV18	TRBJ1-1	CASSSSEHTEAFF
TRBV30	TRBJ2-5	CAWRLAGGGETQYF
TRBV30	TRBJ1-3	CAWAFPVSGNTIYF
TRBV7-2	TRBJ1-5	CASSSGHGQRPQHF
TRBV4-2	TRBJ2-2	CASSQDWETLSSGELFF